The present entry profiles one T cell receptor (beta chain) with its context. Its antigen is as yet unknown. The source of the sample is a study of blood T cells in healthy people across ages. The study isolated at least 7 million PBMCs from each sample. A minimum of 5.5 micrograms of total RNA was extracted per sample. The CDR3 has 17 residues. J lost 3 bases, V lost 4 bases, and 8 bases had no gene match. Looked up from germline, CDR1 is SGHNT and CDR2 is YYREEE (reference sequence). A J-beta primer mix and a sample-barcoded 5' primer were used in a second PCR of roughly 6 to 11 cycles. Each cDNA molecule was tagged by a template-switch adaptor that had 12 random nucleotides. Via MiXCR, TCRdb re-called the 5' RACE reads, giving one row per CDR3 protein. Of 800,000 to 900,000 distinct CDR3 sequences listed, around 62% are singletons. Study-wide findings and caveats: Significant beta diversity loss was already apparent by age approximately 38, declining roughly linearly.

The sample consisted of blood. The chain couples TRBV5-4 to TRBJ2-5; 14 nucleotides align to TRBD2. This receptor was taken from a man aged 30-40 years in good health. CDR3: CASSPGLAGATKETQYF. Written as DNA, the CDR3 is TGTGCCAGCAGCCCGGGACTAGCGGGGGCGACCAAAGAGACCCAGTACTTC.